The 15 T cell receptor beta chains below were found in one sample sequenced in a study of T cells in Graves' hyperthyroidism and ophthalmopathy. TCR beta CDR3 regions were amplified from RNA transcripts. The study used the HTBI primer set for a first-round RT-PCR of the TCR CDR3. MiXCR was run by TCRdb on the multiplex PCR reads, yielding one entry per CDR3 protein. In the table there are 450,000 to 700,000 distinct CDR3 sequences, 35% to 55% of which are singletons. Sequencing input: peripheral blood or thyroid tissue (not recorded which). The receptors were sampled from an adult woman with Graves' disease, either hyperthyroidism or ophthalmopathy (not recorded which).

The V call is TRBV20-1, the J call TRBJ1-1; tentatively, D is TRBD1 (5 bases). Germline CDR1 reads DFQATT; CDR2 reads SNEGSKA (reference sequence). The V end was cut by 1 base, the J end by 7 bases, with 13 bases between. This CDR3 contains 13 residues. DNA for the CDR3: TGCAGTGCTAGAGGTCCAGGGATCGGTGAAGCTTTCTTT. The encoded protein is CSARGPGIGEAFF.

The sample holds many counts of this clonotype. For the CDR3, the DNA is TGTGCCAGCAGCTCGGGACTCCACACCGGGGAGCTGTTTTTT. It encodes CASSSGLHTGELFF. V gene TRBV9 combines with J gene TRBJ2-2, with a weak D call TRBD2 (6 bases). This CDR3 has 14 residues. V dropped 4 bases and J dropped 3 bases, with 10 bases sitting between them. CDR1 and CDR2 from the germline V gene are SGDLS and YYNGEE.

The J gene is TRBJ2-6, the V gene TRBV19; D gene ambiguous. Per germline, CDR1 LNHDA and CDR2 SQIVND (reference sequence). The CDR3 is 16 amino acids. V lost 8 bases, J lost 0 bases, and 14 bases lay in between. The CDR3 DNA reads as TGTGCCAGTTCTTCGCCGGGCCCCTCTGGGGCCAACGTCCTGACTTTC. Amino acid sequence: CASSSPGPSGANVLTF.

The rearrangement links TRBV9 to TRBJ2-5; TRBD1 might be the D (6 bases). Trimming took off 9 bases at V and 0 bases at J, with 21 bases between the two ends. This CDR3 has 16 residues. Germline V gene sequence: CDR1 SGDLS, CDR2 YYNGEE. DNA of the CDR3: TGTGCCATCAGTGATAGTCGGACAGACCACCAAGAGACCCAGTACTTC. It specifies CAISDSRTDHQETQYF.

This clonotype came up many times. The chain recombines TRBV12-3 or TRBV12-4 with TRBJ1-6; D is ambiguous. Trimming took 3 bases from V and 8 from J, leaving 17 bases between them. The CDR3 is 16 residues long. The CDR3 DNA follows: TGTGCCAGCAGTTTGGGTTTAGGGAGAAGGGATTCACCCCTCCACTTT. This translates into CASSLGLGRRDSPLHF.

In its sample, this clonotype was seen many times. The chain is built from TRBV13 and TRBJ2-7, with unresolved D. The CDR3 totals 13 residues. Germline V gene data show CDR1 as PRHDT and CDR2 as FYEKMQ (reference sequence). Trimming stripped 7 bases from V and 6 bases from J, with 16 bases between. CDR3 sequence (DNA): TGTGCCAGCACTGAAGTGGTGCGAGGCGAGCAGTACTTC. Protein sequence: CASTEVVRGEQYF.

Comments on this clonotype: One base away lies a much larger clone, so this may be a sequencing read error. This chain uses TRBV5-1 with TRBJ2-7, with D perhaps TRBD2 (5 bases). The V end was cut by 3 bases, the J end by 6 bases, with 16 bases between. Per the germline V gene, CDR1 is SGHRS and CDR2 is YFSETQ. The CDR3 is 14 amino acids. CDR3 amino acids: CASSYGRGFGEQYF. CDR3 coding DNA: TGCGCCAGCAGCTACGGACGGGGATTCGGCGAGCAGTACTTC.

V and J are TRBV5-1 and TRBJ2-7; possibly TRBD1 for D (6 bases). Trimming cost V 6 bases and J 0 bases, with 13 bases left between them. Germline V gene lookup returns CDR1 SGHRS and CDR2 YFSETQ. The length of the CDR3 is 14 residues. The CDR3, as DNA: TGCGCCAGCATCGACAGGAGCATCTCCTACGAGCAGTACTTC. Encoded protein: CASIDRSISYEQYF. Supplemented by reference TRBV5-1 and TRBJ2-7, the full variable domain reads KAGVTQTPRYLIKTRGQQVTLSCSPISGHRSVSWYQQTPGQGLQFLFEYFSETQRNKGNFPGRFSGRQFSNSRSEMNVSTLELGDSALYLCASIDRSISYEQYFGPGTRLTVT.

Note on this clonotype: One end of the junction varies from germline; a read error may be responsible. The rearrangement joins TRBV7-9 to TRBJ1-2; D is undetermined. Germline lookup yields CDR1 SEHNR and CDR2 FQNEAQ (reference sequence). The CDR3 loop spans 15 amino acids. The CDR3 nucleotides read TGCGCCAGCAGCTCCTCCTTCGAAGGGATGTATGGCTACACCTTC. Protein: CASSSSFEGMYGYTF. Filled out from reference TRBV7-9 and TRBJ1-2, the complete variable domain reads DTGVSQNPRHKITKRGQNVTFRCDPISEHNRLYWYRQTLGQGPEFLTYFQNEAQLEKSRLLSDRFSAERPKGSFSTLEIQRTEQGDSAMYLCASSSSFEGMYGYTFGSGTRLTVV.

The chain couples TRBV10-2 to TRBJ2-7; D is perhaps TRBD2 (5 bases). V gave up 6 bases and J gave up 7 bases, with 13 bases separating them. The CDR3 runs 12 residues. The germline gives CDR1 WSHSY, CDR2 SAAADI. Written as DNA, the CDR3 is TGCGCCAGCAGCGTTTTCCCGGGGGAGCAGTACTTC. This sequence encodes CASSVFPGEQYF.

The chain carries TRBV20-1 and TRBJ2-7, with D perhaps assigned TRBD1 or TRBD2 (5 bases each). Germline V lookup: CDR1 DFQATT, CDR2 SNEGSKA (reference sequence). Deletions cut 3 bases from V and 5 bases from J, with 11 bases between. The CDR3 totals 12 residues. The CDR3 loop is CSASSGTNEQYF. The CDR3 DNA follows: TGCAGTGCTAGCTCAGGGACGAACGAGCAGTACTTC.

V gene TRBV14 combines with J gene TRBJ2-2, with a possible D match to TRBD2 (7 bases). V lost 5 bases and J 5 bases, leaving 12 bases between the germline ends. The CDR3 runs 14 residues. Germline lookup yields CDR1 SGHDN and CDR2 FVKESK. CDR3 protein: CASSGGAFTGELFF. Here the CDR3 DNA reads TGTGCCAGCAGCGGGGGGGCCTTTACCGGGGAGCTGTTTTTT.

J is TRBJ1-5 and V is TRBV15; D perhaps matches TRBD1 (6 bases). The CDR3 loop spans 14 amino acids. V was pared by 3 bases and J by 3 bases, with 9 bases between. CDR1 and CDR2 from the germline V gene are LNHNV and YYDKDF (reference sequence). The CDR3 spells CATSSTGNNQPQHF. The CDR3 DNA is TGTGCCACCAGCAGCACAGGGAACAATCAGCCCCAGCATTTT. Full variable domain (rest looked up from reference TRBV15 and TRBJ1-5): DAMVIQNPRYQVTQFGKPVTLSCSQTLNHNVMYWYQQKSSQAPKLLFHYYDKDFNNEADTPDNFQSRRPNTSFCFLDIRSPGLGDTAMYLCATSSTGNNQPQHFGDGTRLSIL.

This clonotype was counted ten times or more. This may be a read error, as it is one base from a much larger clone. The CDR3 bases are TGCAGCGTTGTAACAGGGGGCTGCGAGCAGTACTTC. This encodes CSVVTGGCEQYF. The chain employs TRBV29-1 and TRBJ2-7; 9 bases map to TRBD1. The ends lost 4 bases at V and 6 bases at J; junction bases unmatched: 4. This CDR3 is 12 amino acids long. Germline loops: CDR1 SQVTM, CDR2 ANQGSEA.

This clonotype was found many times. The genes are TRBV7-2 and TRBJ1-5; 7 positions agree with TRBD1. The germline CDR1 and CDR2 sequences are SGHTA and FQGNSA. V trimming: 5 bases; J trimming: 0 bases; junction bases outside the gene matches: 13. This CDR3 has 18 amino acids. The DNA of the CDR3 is TGTGCCAGCAGCCCCGTGCAGGGGGGACCTTTTAGCAATCAGCCCCAGCATTTT. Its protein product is CASSPVQGGPFSNQPQHF.